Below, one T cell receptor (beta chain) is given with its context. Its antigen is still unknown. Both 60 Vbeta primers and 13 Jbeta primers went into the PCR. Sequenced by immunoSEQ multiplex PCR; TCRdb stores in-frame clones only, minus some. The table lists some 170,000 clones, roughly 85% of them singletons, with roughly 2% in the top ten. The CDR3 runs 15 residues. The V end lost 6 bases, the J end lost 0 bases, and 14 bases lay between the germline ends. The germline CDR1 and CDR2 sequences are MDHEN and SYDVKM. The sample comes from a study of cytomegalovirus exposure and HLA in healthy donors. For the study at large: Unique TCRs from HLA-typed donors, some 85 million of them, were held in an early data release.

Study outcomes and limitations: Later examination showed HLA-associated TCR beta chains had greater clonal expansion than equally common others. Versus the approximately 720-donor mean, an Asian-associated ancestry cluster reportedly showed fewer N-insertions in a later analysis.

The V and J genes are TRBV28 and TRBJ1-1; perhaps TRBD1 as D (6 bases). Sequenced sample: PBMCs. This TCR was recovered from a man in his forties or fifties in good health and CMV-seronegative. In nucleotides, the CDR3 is TGTGCCAGCAGCTCCCCAGGGGTTTTGAACACTGAAGCTTTCTTT. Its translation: CASSSPGVLNTEAFF.